This T cell receptor beta chain derives from a study of blood T cell repertoires in COVID-19 (dated by TCRdb to the early 2020s). About the study as a whole: Samples from collaborators originated in the United States, Italy and Spain and spanned both the acute and convalescent phases of COVID-19. Nearly every sample came with metadata listing a de-identified subject ID, COVID-19 status, age in years and sex. The repertoires were made available in a free public database intended to serve as a resource for research on the immune response to SARS-CoV-2. Where available, HLA class I and class II types were obtained from metadata supplied by the sample provider rather than from assay-based typing. Subjects who had been exposed to COVID-19, were actively infected with it, or had recovered from it provided the deeply sampled blood TCRbeta repertoires that made up the dataset. Samples were obtained from the ongoing ImmuneRACE study (first 160 participants) and from roughly 1,300 subjects provided by 6 global collaborators. The material from the prospective study consisted of cDNA or gDNA derived from T cells, B-cell-depleted T cells, or PBMCs.

Collaborating institutions collected whole blood in K2EDTA tubes following their own protocols. For TCRbeta analysis, collaborator samples were shipped as frozen whole blood, as isolated PBMCs, or as DNA extracted from either sample type. TCRbeta CDR3 regions were amplified from genomic DNA by means of the immunoSEQ Assay, a bias-controlled multiplex PCR. In the original analysis: Within the assay, amplification of reference gene primers was used to estimate how many nucleated cells each sample contained. To quantify the absolute abundance of each unique TCRbeta CDR3 rearrangement, sequence reads were collapsed and filtered. For each sample, productive Simpson clonality was calculated by taking the square root of Simpson's diversity index across productive rearrangements. As stored in TCRdb, this immuneACCESS dataset retains in-frame rearrangements with V and J assigned. A fraction of the clones does not appear; measured against another copy, unresolved V genes explain less than half of the discrepancy, and the remainder lacks a known reason. The DNA gave D and trimming, while V, J and clone size come from that table. This sample holds around 100,000 clones; more than 75% were observed only once. The top ten hold 2.1% of the sample.

What the study reported, not specific to this receptor: Clinical and demographic metadata were provided uncurated, with the amount varying by source and participant.

Concerning this clone: Its recognized antigen is unknown. No base quality values were provided; no much bigger clone lies one nucleotide off.

The sequence was obtained from a human donor in a cohort sampled during active COVID-19. Sequencing input: peripheral blood.

At the DNA level, the sequence is TGTGCCAGCTCAATCGGGACTAAAAACACCGGGGAGCTGTTTTTT. This codes for CASSIGTKNTGELFF. The sequence is built from TRBV19 and TRBJ2-2, with 7 bases in between that match TRBD2. Looking up the germline V gene (reference sequence) yields CDR1 LNHDA and CDR2 SQIVND. Trimmed from V: 9 bases; trimmed from J: 2 bases; junction bases lacking a gene match: 9. The CDR3 spans 15 residues, from the cysteine through the phenylalanine. Solely the CDR3 DNA is kept, with 45 bases framed from the first base.